This TCR beta chain was captured in a study of human T cells and chemical hapten exposure. Study details: Per-sample TCR yield variation was attributed mainly to small pooled library volume differences. Study results and limitations: The study found that DPC sensitization did not change TCRs above 1 in 1000 frequency.

Individual cDNA molecules had unique molecular identifiers attached to them by the library. Per the study methods: There were a median of approximately 100,000 TCRs per sample, with a range from about 23,224 to 690,600. MiXCR was run by TCRdb on the 5' RACE reads, yielding one entry per CDR3 protein. The V and J calls follow TCRdb's processing rather than the paper's. The table records about 140,000 distinct CDR3 sequences, 4.1% of them present only once. CDR1 is SQVTM and CDR2 is ANQGSEA in the germline V gene. CDR3 length: 17 amino acids. Trimming took 6 bases from V and 5 from J; bases not matched to a gene: 20. The starting material, unfractionated whole blood, was used for total RNA extraction. In this sample, this clonotype turned up many times. Its antigen is currently unknown.

The sequence came from a female donor in good health. This chain uses TRBV29-1 with TRBJ2-5; 8 nucleotides match TRBD1. The CDR3 nucleotides are TGCAGCGTCAACCACCCGCTGCAGGGGGCGGCCCAGGAGACCCAGTACTTC. Its translation: CSVNHPLQGAAQETQYF.